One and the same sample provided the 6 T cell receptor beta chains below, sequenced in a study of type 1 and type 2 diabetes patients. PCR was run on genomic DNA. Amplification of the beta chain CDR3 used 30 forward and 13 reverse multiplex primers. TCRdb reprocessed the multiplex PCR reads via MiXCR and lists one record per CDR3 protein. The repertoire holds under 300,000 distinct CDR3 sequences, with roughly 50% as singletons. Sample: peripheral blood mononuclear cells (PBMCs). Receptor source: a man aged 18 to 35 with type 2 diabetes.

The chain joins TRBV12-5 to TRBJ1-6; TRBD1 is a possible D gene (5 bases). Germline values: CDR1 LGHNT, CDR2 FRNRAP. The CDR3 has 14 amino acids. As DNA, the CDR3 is TGTGCCAGCAGCTCCGGGACGGATTATTCACCCCTCCACTTT. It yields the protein CASSSGTDYSPLHF.

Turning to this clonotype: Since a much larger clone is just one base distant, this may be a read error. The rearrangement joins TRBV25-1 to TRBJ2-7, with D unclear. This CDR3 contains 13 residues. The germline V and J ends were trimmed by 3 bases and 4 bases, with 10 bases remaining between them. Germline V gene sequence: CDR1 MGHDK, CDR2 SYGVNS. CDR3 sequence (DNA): TGTGCCAGCAGTGATACTCTCGGGTACGAGCAGTACTTC. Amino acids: CASSDTLGYEQYF.

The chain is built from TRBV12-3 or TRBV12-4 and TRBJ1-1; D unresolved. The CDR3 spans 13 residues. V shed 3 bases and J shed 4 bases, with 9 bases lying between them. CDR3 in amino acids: CASSLLYGTEAFF. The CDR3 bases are TGTGCCAGCAGTTTGCTGTATGGCACTGAAGCTTTCTTT.

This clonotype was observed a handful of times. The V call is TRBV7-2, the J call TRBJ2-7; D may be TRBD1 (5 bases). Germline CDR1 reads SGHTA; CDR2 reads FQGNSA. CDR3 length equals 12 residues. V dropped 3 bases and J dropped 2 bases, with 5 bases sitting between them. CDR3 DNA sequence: TGTGCCAGCAGCTTGGACACCTACGAGCAGTACTTC. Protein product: CASSLDTYEQYF.

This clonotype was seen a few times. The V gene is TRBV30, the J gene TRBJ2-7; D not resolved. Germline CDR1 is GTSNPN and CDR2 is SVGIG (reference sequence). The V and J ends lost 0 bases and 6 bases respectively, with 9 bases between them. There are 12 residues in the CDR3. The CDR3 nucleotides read TGTGCCTGGAGTGTAAACCTCAGCGAGCAGTACTTC. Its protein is CAWSVNLSEQYF.

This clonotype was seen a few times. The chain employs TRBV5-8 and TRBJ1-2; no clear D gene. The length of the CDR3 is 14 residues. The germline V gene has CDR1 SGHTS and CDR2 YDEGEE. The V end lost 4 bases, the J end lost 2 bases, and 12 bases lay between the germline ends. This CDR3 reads CASSPRPRNYGYTF. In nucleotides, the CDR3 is TGTGCCAGCAGCCCCCGTCCGAGAAACTATGGCTACACCTTC.